A selection of T cell receptor beta chains follows, all from one sample in a study of cytotoxic CD8 clonotypes in ibrutinib-treated CLL. Some clones are missing from TCRdb's copy, which holds only in-frame ones; the method was immunoSEQ multiplex PCR. Seen here are 250,000 to 350,000 clones, roughly three quarters observed once, and the top ten hold roughly 5%. Sample: PBMCs, taken at disease progression, from a patient treated with ibrutinib. Receptors originate from a human donor with chronic lymphocytic leukemia. Each CDR3 is given with its conserved first and last residue. A D gene is named only where the DNA matches it firmly. Only some rows state a clone size, as once, few, many or a class for expanded clones.

J gene: TRBJ2-1; clone size: few; V gene: TRBV25-1; D gene: NA; CDR3 DNA: TGTGCCAGCAGTGAACCCCCCGGGAAAGATGACAATGAGCAGTTCTTC; CDR3 protein: CASSEPPGKDDNEQFF
J gene: TRBJ1-2; clone size: NA; V gene: TRBV4-1; D gene: NA; CDR3 DNA: TGCGCCAGCAGCCAAGGAGAGAGGGATGGCTACACCTTC; CDR3 protein: CASSQGERDGYTF
J gene: TRBJ2-7; clone size: NA; V gene: TRBV29-1; D gene: TRBD2; CDR3 DNA: TGCAGCGTTGATTCCCCCTCAAGCGGGAGTACCCTAACCGGGCAGTACTTC; CDR3 protein: CSVDSPSSGSTLTGQYF
J gene: TRBJ1-3; clone size: few; V gene: TRBV5-1; D gene: NA; CDR3 DNA: TGCGCCAGCAGCCGGGAGGGTACCAGAAGCTCTGGAAACACCATATATTTT; CDR3 protein: CASSREGTRSSGNTIYF
J gene: TRBJ1-2; clone size: NA; V gene: TRBV19; D gene: NA; CDR3 DNA: TGTGCCAGTACCGACCCAGGGTACGGCTACACCTTC; CDR3 protein: CASTDPGYGYTF
J gene: TRBJ1-4; clone size: NA; V gene: TRBV2; D gene: NA; CDR3 DNA: TGTGCCAGCAGTGATCACGACCATCGTGAAAAACTGTTTTTT; CDR3 protein: CASSDHDHREKLFF
J gene: TRBJ1-5; clone size: NA; V gene: TRBV6-1; D gene: NA; CDR3 DNA: TGTGCCAGAGCCGGTGGGCCGGGACAGCCCCAGCATTTT; CDR3 protein: CARAGGPGQPQHF
J gene: TRBJ2-5; clone size: once; V gene: TRBV2; D gene: NA; CDR3 DNA: TGTGCCAGCAGTGAATACGCGGGTAGCCCGGAGACCCAGTACTTC; CDR3 protein: CASSEYAGSPETQYF
J gene: TRBJ2-1; clone size: once; V gene: TRBV9; D gene: NA; CDR3 DNA: TGTGCCAGCAGCGTAGGGGGAAACGGGCACAATGAGCAGTTCTTC; CDR3 protein: CASSVGGNGHNEQFF
J gene: TRBJ2-1; clone size: NA; V gene: TRBV29-1; D gene: TRBD1; CDR3 DNA: TGCAGCGTTGAGAGGGACAGGGCAAACCCTGAGCAGTTCTTC; CDR3 protein: CSVERDRANPEQFF
J gene: TRBJ1-2; clone size: NA; V gene: TRBV29-1; D gene: NA; CDR3 DNA: TGCAGCGTTGAAACGGGGGTGGCCGGCTATGGCTACACCTTC; CDR3 protein: CSVETGVAGYGYTF
J gene: TRBJ1-1; clone size: NA; V gene: TRBV15; D gene: NA; CDR3 DNA: TGTGCCACCAGCAGGGGGGGGCTGAACACTGAAGCTTTCTTT; CDR3 protein: CATSRGGLNTEAFF
J gene: TRBJ2-7; clone size: once; V gene: TRBV27; D gene: TRBD2; CDR3 DNA: TGTGCCAGCAGTTTAAGAGGCGGGAGGGGGAACGAGCAGTACTTC; CDR3 protein: CASSLRGGRGNEQYF
J gene: TRBJ2-2; clone size: NA; V gene: TRBV9; D gene: TRBD2; CDR3 DNA: TGTGCCAGCAACCCGGGACTAGCGGTGAACACCGGGGAGCTGTTTTTT; CDR3 protein: CASNPGLAVNTGELFF
J gene: TRBJ1-1; clone size: NA; V gene: TRBV20-1; D gene: NA; CDR3 DNA: TGCAGTGCTAGACTGACAGGAGAAGCTTTCTTT; CDR3 protein: CSARLTGEAFF
J gene: TRBJ1-5; clone size: NA; V gene: TRBV15; D gene: TRBD1; CDR3 DNA: TGTGCCACCAGCAGAGATACTGGACAGGGAGAGGATCAGCCCCAGCATTTT; CDR3 protein: CATSRDTGQGEDQPQHF
J gene: TRBJ2-1; clone size: NA; V gene: TRBV18; D gene: NA; CDR3 DNA: TGTGCCAGCTCACCCCGGCGCACTAATGAGCAGTTCTTC; CDR3 protein: CASSPRRTNEQFF
J gene: TRBJ2-1; clone size: NA; V gene: TRBV29-1; D gene: NA; CDR3 DNA: TGCAGCGTTGCTAGCGGACAGACGCGGAATGAGCAGTTCTTC; CDR3 protein: CSVASGQTRNEQFF
J gene: TRBJ1-4; clone size: NA; V gene: TRBV6-1; D gene: TRBD1; CDR3 DNA: TGTGCCAGCAGTGAGCGACAGGGTTGGGAAAAACTGTTTTTT; CDR3 protein: CASSERQGWEKLFF
J gene: TRBJ2-5; clone size: NA; V gene: TRBV10-3; D gene: NA; CDR3 DNA: TGTGCCACAGCATTGGACCGACAAGAGACCCAGTACTTC; CDR3 protein: CATALDRQETQYF
J gene: TRBJ1-3; clone size: NA; V gene: TRBV5-5; D gene: NA; CDR3 DNA: TGTGCCAGCAGCTTGAAGGGGACTGGAAACACCATATATTTT; CDR3 protein: CASSLKGTGNTIYF
J gene: TRBJ2-6; clone size: NA; V gene: TRBV6-1; D gene: NA; CDR3 DNA: TGTGCCAGCAGCACCACAGGCTCTGGGGCCAACGTCCTGACTTTC; CDR3 protein: CASSTTGSGANVLTF
J gene: TRBJ1-1; clone size: NA; V gene: TRBV9; D gene: TRBD1; CDR3 DNA: TGTGCCAGCAGCGCCGTTCACAGGGGAGGAACTGAAGCTTTCTTT; CDR3 protein: CASSAVHRGGTEAFF
J gene: TRBJ1-4; clone size: NA; V gene: TRBV29-1; D gene: NA; CDR3 DNA: TGCAGCGTTGCGGACACCTCTAATGAAAAACTGTTTTTT; CDR3 protein: CSVADTSNEKLFF
J gene: TRBJ2-7; clone size: NA; V gene: TRBV5-4; D gene: TRBD2; CDR3 DNA: TGTGCCAGCAGCTTGGGACTAGCGGCTGCCTACGAGCAGTACTTC; CDR3 protein: CASSLGLAAAYEQYF
J gene: TRBJ1-2; clone size: NA; V gene: TRBV29-1; D gene: TRBD1; CDR3 DNA: TGCAGCGTTTCCGGACAGGGGCATGGCTACACCTTC; CDR3 protein: CSVSGQGHGYTF
J gene: TRBJ2-2; clone size: NA; V gene: TRBV5-6; D gene: TRBD1; CDR3 DNA: TGTGCCAGCAGCCCGGGACAGGGGGCGCGTCTTGTGGGGGAGCTGTTTTTT; CDR3 protein: CASSPGQGARLVGELFF
J gene: TRBJ2-3; clone size: NA; V gene: TRBV10-3; D gene: TRBD2; CDR3 DNA: TGTGCCATCAGTCTAGCGGGGGGGCTAACAGATACGCAGTATTTT; CDR3 protein: CAISLAGGLTDTQYF
J gene: TRBJ1-1; clone size: NA; V gene: TRBV7-9; D gene: NA; CDR3 DNA: TGTGCCAGCAGCTTAGCAGGTGGGGGTCGAGGGACTGAAGCTTTCTTT; CDR3 protein: CASSLAGGGRGTEAFF
J gene: TRBJ2-7; clone size: NA; V gene: TRBV15; D gene: NA; CDR3 DNA: TGTGCCACCAGCAGACTGGTATCCTACGAGCAGTACTTC; CDR3 protein: CATSRLVSYEQYF
J gene: TRBJ2-7; clone size: few; V gene: TRBV14; D gene: NA; CDR3 DNA: TGTGCCAGCAGCCAAGATCCGTACGAGCAGTACTTC; CDR3 protein: CASSQDPYEQYF